The next 10 T cell receptor beta chains were all read from a single sample in a study of CD8 T cells in Susac syndrome (dated by TCRdb to between 2018 and 2021). Libraries came from the immunoSEQ multiplex PCR assay. RNA was extracted using the RNeasy kit, and roughly 0.5 to 1 microgram was reverse transcribed with random hexamers. In TCRdb, the public reads were trimmed at Q25 with fastp and aligned with MiXCR, with productive beta chains retained. Rows with a matching CDR3 protein are joined into one entry that keeps the most common DNA and genes. Here the sample has some 110,000 distinct CDR3 sequences; around 94% occur a single time. The ten largest make up under 0.095% of the sample. The specimen sequenced was CD4+ T cells from PBMCs. The receptors shown here come from a human donor in good health.

This chain joins TRBV27 and TRBJ2-7; possibly TRBD1 or TRBD2 for D (6 bases each). Trimming left V 5 bases short and J 7 bases short, with 12 bases between. In germline, CDR1 is MNHEY, CDR2 SMNVEV (reference sequence). CDR3 size: 12 residues. CDR3 sequence: CASSGGTNEQYF. In nucleotides, the CDR3 is TGTGCCAGCAGTGGGGGGACAAATGAGCAGTACTTC.

The rearrangement links TRBV7-2 to TRBJ2-1; D is uncertain. The germline CDR1 and CDR2 sequences are SGHTA and FQGNSA. Trimming left V 1 base short and J 4 bases short, with 8 bases between. The CDR3 totals 14 residues. The CDR3 loop is CASSLEVRYNEQFF. Written as DNA, the CDR3 is TGTGCCAGCAGCTTAGAGGTGAGGTACAATGAGCAGTTCTTC.

V and J are TRBV5-1 and TRBJ2-7; D perhaps matches TRBD1 (7 bases). This CDR3 spans 15 amino acids. Per the germline V gene, CDR1 is SGHRS and CDR2 is YFSETQ. V was clipped by 4 bases and J by 4 bases, with 18 bases between them. The CDR3 nucleotides read TGCGCCAGCAGCGAGGCGGGACAGATTAATTACGAGCAGTACTTC. It yields the protein CASSEAGQINYEQYF.

The CDR3 loop is CASSQDGGRWYEQYF. CDR3 DNA: TGTGCCAGCAGCCAAGATGGCGGGAGGTGGTACGAGCAGTACTTC. This chain links TRBV3-1 with TRBJ2-7, with 8 bases aligning to TRBD2. This CDR3 contains 15 residues. V lost 0 bases and J lost 4; bases outside the gene matches: 5. The germline CDR1 and CDR2 sequences are LGHDT and YNNKEL (reference sequence).

The CDR3: CSVTPRSSYEQYF. Here the CDR3 DNA reads TGCAGCGTCACCCCCCGGAGTAGCTACGAGCAGTACTTC. This chain links TRBV29-1 with TRBJ2-7; D uncertain. This CDR3 has 13 amino acids. Trimming removed 6 bases from V and 3 bases from J, with 15 bases in between. From germline, CDR1 is SQVTM and CDR2 ANQGSEA.

The chain has TRBV6-5 and TRBJ2-5, with D maybe TRBD1 (7 bases). The V gene's germline CDR1 is MNHEY and CDR2 SVGAGI. CDR3 size: 15 residues. The V gene lost 2 bases and the J gene lost 5 bases, with 15 bases spanning the gap. CDR3 nucleotides: TGTGCCAGCAGTTACGCCCGCGGGGACAGCGAGACCCAGTACTTC. Translated: CASSYARGDSETQYF.

The V and J genes are TRBV12-3 or TRBV12-4 and TRBJ1-2; D unresolved. Trimming took 6 bases from V and 7 from J, leaving 18 bases between them. The CDR3 spans 14 residues. The CDR3 DNA reads TGTGCCAGCAGGCGACTCAGGAGTCCAAGTGGCTACACCTTC. As protein: CASRRLRSPSGYTF.

J is TRBJ1-1 and V is TRBV5-1, with a weak D call TRBD1 (6 bases). V was trimmed by 0 bases and J by 3 bases, leaving 9 bases between them. This CDR3 region has 14 residues. CDR1 is SGHRS and CDR2 is YFSETQ in the germline V gene. The CDR3, as DNA: TGCGCCAGCAGCTTGGTGGACAGCCACACTGAAGCTTTCTTT. This encodes CASSLVDSHTEAFF.

This chain connects TRBV6-5 to TRBJ1-1; D may be TRBD1 (5 bases). The V gene lost 6 bases and the J gene lost 4 bases, with 15 bases spanning the gap. In germline, CDR1 is MNHEY, CDR2 SVGAGI. There are 14 residues in the CDR3. CDR3 sequence (DNA): TGTGCCAGCAGCCTACAGGACGCGAGCACTGAAGCTTTCTTT. It translates to CASSLQDASTEAFF.

The J gene is TRBJ1-1, the V gene TRBV7-2, with D possibly matching TRBD1 (5 bases). The CDR3 has 12 residues. V was shortened by 5 bases and J by 8 bases, with 12 bases between the two germline ends. The germline V gene has CDR1 SGHTA and CDR2 FQGNSA. CDR3 DNA sequence: TGTGCCAGCAGCATCGACAGAGCCGAAGCTTTCTTT. It translates to CASSIDRAEAFF.